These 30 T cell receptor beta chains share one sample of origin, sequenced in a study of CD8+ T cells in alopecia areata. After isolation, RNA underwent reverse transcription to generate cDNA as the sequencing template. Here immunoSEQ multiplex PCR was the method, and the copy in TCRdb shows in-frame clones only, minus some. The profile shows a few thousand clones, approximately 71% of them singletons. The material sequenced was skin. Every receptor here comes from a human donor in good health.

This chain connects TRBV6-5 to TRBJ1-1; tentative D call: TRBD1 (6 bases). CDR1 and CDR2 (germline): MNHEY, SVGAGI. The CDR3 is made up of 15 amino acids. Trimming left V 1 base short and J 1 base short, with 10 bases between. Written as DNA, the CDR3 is TGTGCCAGCAGTTACTGGGGGCAAGGGAACACTGAAGCTTTCTTT. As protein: CASSYWGQGNTEAFF.

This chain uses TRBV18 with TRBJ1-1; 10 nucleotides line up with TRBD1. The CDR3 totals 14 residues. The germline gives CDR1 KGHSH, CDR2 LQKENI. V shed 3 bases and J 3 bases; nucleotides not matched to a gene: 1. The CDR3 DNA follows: TGTGCCAGCTCACCGGGACAGGGGCACACTGAAGCTTTCTTT. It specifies CASSPGQGHTEAFF. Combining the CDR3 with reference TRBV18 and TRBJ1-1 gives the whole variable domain NAGVMQNPRHLVRRRGQEARLRCSPMKGHSHVYWYRQLPEEGLKFMVYLQKENIIDESGMPKERFSAEFPKEGPSILRIQQVVRGDSAAYFCASSPGQGHTEAFFGQGTRLTVV.

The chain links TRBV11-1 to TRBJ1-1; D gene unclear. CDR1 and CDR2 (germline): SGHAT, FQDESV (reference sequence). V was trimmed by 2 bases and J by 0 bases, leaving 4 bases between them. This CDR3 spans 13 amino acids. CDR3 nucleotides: TGTGCCAGCAGCTTACAGATGAACACTGAAGCTTTCTTT. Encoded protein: CASSLQMNTEAFF. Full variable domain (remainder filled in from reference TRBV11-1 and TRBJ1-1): EAEVAQSPRYKITEKSQAVAFWCDPISGHATLYWYRQILGQGPELLVQFQDESVVDDSQLPKDRFSAERLKGVDSTLKIQPAELGDSAMYLCASSLQMNTEAFFGQGTRLTVV.

CDR3 DNA sequence: TGTGCCAGCAGTACAGCCGGGGGAATCAATCAGCCCCAGCATTTT. It codes for CASSTAGGINQPQHF. V and J are TRBV6-6 and TRBJ1-5; maybe TRBD1 (5 bases). The V end was cut by 5 bases, the J end by 3 bases, with 14 bases between. The CDR3 consists of 15 residues. Germline lookup yields CDR1 MNHNY and CDR2 SVGAGI (reference sequence).

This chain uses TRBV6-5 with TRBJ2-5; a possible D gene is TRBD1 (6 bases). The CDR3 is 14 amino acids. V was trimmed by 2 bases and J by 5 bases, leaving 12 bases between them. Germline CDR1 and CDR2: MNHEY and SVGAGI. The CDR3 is CASSYQQGVETQYF. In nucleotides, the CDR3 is TGTGCCAGCAGTTACCAACAGGGTGTGGAGACCCAGTACTTC.

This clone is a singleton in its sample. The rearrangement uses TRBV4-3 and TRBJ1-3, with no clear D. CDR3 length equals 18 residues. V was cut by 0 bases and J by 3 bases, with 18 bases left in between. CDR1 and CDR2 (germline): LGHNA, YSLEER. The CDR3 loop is CASSQDIGSPSDGNTIYF. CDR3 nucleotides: TGCGCCAGCAGCCAAGATATAGGCAGTCCTTCGGATGGAAACACCATATATTTT.

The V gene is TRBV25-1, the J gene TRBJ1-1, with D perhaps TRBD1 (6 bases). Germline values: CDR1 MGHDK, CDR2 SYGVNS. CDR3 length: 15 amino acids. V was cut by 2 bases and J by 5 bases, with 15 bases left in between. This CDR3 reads CASSESQGGGTEAFF. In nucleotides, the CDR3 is TGTGCCAGCAGTGAAAGTCAAGGAGGGGGAACTGAAGCTTTCTTT.

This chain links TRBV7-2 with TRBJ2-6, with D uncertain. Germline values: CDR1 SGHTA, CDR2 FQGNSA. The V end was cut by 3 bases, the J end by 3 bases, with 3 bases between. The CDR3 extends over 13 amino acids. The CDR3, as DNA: TGTGCCAGCAGCTTCTTTGGGGCCAACGTCCTGACTTTC. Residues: CASSFFGANVLTF.

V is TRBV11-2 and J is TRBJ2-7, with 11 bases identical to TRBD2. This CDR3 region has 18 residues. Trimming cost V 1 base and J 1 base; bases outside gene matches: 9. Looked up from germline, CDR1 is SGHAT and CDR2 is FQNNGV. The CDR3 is CASSLVLQLAGESYEQYF. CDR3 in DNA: TGTGCCAGCAGCTTAGTTCTCCAACTAGCGGGGGAATCCTACGAGCAGTACTTC.

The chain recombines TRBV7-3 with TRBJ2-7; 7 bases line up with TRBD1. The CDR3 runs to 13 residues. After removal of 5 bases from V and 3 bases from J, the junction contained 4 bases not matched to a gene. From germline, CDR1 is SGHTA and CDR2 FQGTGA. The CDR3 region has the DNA TGTGCCAGCAGCAGGGACAGTAACTACGAGCAGTACTTC. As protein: CASSRDSNYEQYF.

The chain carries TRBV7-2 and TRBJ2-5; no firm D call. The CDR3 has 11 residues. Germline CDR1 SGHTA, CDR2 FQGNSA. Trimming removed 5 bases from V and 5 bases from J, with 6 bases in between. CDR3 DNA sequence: TGTGCCAGCAGCGTACATGAGACCCAGTACTTC. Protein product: CASSVHETQYF.

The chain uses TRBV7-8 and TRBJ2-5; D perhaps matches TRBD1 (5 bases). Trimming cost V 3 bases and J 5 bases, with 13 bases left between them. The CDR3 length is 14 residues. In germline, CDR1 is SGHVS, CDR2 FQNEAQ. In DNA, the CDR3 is TGTGCCAGCAGCTTGGCAGGGCTTTTGGAGACCCAGTACTTC. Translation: CASSLAGLLETQYF.

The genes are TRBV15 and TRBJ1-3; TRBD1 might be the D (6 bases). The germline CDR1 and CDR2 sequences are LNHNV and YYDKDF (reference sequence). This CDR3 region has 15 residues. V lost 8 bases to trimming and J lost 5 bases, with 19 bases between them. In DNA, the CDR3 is TGTGCCACCTCTCAGGGGAGGAGTCTGCGAAACACCATATATTTT. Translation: CATSQGRSLRNTIYF.

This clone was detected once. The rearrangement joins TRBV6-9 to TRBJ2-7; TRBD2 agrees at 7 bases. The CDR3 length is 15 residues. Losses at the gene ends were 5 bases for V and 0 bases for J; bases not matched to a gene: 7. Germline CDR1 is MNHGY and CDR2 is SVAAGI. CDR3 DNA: TGTGCCAGCAGTGCCGCGGGGGAAAGCTCCTACGAGCAGTACTTC. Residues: CASSAAGESSYEQYF.

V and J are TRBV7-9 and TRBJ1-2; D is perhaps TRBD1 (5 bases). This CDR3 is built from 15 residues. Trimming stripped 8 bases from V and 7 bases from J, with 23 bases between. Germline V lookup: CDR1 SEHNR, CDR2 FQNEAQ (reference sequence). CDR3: CASFRAGRAVSGYTF. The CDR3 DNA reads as TGTGCCAGCTTTCGGGCAGGGAGGGCTGTAAGTGGCTACACCTTC.

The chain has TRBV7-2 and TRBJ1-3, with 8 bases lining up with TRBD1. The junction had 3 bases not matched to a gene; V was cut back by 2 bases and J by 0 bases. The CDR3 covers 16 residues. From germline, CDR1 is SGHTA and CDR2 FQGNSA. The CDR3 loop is CASSLRGQDSGNTIYF. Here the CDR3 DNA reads TGTGCCAGCAGCTTAAGGGGACAGGACTCTGGAAACACCATATATTTT.

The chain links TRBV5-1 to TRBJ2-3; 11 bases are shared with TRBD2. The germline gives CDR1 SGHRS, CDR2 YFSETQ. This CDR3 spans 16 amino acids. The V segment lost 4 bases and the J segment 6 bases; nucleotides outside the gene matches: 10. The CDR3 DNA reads TGCGCCAGCAGCGCCATCTTAGCGGGGGGGCCCGATACGCAGTATTTT. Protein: CASSAILAGGPDTQYF.

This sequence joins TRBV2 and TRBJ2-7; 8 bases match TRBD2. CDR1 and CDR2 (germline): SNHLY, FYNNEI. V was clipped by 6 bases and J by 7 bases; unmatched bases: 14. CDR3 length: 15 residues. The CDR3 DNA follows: TGTGCCAGCAGGAATGCGGGGGGCGAGAGGTGGGAGCAGTACTTC. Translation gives CASRNAGGERWEQYF. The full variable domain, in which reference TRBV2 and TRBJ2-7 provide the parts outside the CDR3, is EPEVTQTPSHQVTQMGQEVILRCVPISNHLYFYWYRQILGQKVEFLVSFYNNEISEKSEIFDDQFSVERPDGSNFTLKIRSTKLEDSAMYFCASRNAGGERWEQYFGPGTRLTVT.

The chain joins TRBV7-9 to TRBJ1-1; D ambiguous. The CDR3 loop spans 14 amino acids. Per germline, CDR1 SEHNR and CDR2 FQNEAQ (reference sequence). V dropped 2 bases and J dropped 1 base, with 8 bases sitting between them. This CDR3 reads CASSLLRSNTEAFF. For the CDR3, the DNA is TGTGCCAGCAGCTTACTCAGGTCGAACACTGAAGCTTTCTTT.

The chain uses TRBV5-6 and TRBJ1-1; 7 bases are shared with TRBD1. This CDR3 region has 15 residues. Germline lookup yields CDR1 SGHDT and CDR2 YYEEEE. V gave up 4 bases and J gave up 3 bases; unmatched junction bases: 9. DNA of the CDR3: TGTGCCAGCAGCCCACAGGGGCGCGGGGACACTGAAGCTTTCTTT. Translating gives CASSPQGRGDTEAFF.

The CDR3: CASSPGPGWGYTF. CDR3 DNA: TGTGCCAGCAGCCCCGGGCCTGGTTGGGGCTACACCTTC. The V gene is TRBV7-3, the J gene TRBJ1-2; D gene uncertain. V lost 5 bases to trimming and J lost 8 bases, with 15 bases between them. The CDR3 covers 13 residues. The germline CDR1 and CDR2 sequences are SGHTA and FQGTGA.

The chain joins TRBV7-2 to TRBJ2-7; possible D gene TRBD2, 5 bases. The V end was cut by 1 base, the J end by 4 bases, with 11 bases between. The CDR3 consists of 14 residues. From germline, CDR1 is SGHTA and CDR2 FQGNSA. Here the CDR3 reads CASSLGTAFYEQYF. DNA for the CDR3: TGTGCCAGCAGCTTAGGGACTGCCTTTTACGAGCAGTACTTC.

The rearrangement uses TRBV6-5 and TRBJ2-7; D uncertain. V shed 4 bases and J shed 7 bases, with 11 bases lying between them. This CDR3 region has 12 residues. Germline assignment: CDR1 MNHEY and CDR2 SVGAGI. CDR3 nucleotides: TGTGCCAGCAGTTCCAAGGGTCGGGAGCAGTACTTC. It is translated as CASSSKGREQYF.

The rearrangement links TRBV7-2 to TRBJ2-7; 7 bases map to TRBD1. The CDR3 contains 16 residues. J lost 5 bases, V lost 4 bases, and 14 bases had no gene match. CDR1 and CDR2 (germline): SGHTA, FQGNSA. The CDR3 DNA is TGTGCCAGCAGCTCCGGGCCCGACAGGGTACGGAACGAGCAGTACTTC. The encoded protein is CASSSGPDRVRNEQYF.

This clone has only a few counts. Here the CDR3 DNA reads TGTGCCAGCAGCTCCCCGAGACTAGCGGGGGGCTCCGGGGAGCTGTTTTTT. The encoded protein is CASSSPRLAGGSGELFF. The genes are TRBV7-9 and TRBJ2-2, with 13 positions matching TRBD2. The CDR3 contains 17 residues. The junction had 8 bases not matched to a gene; V was cut back by 4 bases and J by 6 bases. The V gene's germline CDR1 is SEHNR and CDR2 FQNEAQ (reference sequence).

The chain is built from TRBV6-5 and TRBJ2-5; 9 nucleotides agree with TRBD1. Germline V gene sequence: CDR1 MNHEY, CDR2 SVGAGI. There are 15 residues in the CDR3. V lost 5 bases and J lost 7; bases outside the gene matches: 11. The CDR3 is CASSLTGGPGRTQYF. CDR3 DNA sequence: TGTGCCAGCAGTCTTACAGGGGGCCCTGGTAGGACCCAGTACTTC.

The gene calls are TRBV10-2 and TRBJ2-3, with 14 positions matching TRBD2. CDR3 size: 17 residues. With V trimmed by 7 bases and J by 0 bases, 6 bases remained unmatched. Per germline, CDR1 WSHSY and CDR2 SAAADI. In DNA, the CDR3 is TGCGCCAGCAACTCCGGGACTAGCGGGGGTAGCACAGATACGCAGTATTTT. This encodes CASNSGTSGGSTDTQYF.

The CDR3 DNA reads as TGCGCCAGCAGCCAAGATGTGGTCAGCCTAACTTGGAACACTGAAGCTTTCTTT. This codes for CASSQDVVSLTWNTEAFF. V usage is TRBV4-1 and J usage is TRBJ1-1; D is ambiguous. Trimming pared 0 bases from V and 1 base from J, leaving 18 bases between. This CDR3 region has 18 residues. Per the germline V gene, CDR1 is MGHRA and CDR2 is YSYEKL.

The CDR3 protein is CASSPQGQGRSYNEQFF. The CDR3 DNA reads TGTGCCAGCAGCCCCCAGGGACAGGGACGATCCTACAATGAGCAGTTCTTC. The gene calls are TRBV7-9 and TRBJ2-1; 9 positions agree with TRBD1. In germline, CDR1 is SEHNR, CDR2 FQNEAQ (reference sequence). The CDR3 consists of 17 residues. V lost 5 bases to trimming and J lost 1 base; unmatched junction nucleotides: 9.

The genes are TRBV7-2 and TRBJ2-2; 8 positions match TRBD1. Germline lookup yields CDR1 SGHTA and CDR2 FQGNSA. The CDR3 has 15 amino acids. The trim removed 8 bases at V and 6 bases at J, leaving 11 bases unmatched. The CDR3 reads CASRLGTGLSGELFF. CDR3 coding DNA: TGTGCCAGCCGCCTCGGGACAGGATTATCCGGGGAGCTGTTTTTT.